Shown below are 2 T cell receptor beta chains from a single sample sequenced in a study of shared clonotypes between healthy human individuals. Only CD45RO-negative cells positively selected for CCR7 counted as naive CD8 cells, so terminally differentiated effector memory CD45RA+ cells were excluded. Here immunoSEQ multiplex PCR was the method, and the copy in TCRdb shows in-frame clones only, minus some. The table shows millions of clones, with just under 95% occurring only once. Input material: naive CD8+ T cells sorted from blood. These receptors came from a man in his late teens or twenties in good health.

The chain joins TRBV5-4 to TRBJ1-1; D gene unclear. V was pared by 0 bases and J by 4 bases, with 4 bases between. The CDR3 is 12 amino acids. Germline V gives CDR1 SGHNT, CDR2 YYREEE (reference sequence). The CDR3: CASSLASTEAFF. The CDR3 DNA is TGTGCCAGCAGCTTGGCCAGCACTGAAGCTTTCTTT.

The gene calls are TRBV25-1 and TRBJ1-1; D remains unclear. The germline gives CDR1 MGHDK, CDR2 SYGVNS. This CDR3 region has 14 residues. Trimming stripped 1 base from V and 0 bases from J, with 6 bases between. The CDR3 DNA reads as TGTGCCAGCAGTGAATGGTCCCTGAACACTGAAGCTTTCTTT. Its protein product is CASSEWSLNTEAFF.